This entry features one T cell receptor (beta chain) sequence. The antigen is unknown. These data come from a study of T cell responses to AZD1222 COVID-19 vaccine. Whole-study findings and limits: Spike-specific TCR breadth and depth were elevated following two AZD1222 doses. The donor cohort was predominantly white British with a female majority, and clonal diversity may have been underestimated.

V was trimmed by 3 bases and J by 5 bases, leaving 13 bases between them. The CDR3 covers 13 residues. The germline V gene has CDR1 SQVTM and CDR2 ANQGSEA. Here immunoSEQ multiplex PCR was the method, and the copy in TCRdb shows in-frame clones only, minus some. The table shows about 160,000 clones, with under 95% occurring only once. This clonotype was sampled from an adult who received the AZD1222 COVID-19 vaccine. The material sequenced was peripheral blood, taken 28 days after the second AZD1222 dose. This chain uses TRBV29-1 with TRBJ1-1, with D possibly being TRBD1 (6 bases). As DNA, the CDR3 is TGCAGCGTTGACAGGGGATTTTCTACTGAAGCTTTCTTT. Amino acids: CSVDRGFSTEAFF.